Sequencing of this TCR beta chain was carried out in a study of blood T cell repertoires in COVID-19. Overall study: The United States, Italy and Spain provided the acute and convalescent COVID-19 samples. T cells, B-cell-depleted T cells, or PBMCs supplied cDNA or gDNA.

The Seattle site enrolled patients during active infection and followed them longitudinally. J was trimmed by 4 bases and V by 4 bases; bases with no gene match: 11. The CDR3 spans 16 residues. Germline lookup yields CDR1 SGHNT and CDR2 YYREEE (reference sequence). This clone was observed a single time. Authors' processing steps: Amplification from reference gene primers served as the basis for estimated nucleated cell counts. The method was immunoSEQ multiplex PCR; TCRdb's version includes in-frame clones alone and lacks a portion of them. For V, J and clone size, that table is used; D and trimming come from the DNA. The repertoire holds 270,000 or so clones, with around 92% as singletons.

This sequence originates from a woman aged 25 to 39 with COVID-19, enrolled during active disease. The chain is built from TRBV5-4 and TRBJ2-7; 10 bases are shared with TRBD2. Sequencing used peripheral blood. The CDR3 sequence: CASSPAGGRGVYEQYF. The CDR3 region has the DNA TGTGCCAGCAGCCCAGCGGGGGGGCGAGGTGTGTACGAGCAGTACTTC.